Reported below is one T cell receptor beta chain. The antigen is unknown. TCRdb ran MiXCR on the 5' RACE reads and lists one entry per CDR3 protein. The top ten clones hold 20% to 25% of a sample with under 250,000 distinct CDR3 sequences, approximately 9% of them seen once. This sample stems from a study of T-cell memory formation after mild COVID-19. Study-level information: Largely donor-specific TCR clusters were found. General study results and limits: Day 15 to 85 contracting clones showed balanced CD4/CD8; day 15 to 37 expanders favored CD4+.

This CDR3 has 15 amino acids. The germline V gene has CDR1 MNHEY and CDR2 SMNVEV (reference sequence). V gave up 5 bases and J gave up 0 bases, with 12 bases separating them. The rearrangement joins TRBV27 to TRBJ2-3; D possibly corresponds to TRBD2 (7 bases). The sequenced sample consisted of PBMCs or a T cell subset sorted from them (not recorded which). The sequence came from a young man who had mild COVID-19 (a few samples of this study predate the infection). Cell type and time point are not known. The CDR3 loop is CASSRGAGSTDTQYF. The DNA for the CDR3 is TGTGCCAGCAGTCGGGGGGCGGGGAGCACAGATACGCAGTATTTT.